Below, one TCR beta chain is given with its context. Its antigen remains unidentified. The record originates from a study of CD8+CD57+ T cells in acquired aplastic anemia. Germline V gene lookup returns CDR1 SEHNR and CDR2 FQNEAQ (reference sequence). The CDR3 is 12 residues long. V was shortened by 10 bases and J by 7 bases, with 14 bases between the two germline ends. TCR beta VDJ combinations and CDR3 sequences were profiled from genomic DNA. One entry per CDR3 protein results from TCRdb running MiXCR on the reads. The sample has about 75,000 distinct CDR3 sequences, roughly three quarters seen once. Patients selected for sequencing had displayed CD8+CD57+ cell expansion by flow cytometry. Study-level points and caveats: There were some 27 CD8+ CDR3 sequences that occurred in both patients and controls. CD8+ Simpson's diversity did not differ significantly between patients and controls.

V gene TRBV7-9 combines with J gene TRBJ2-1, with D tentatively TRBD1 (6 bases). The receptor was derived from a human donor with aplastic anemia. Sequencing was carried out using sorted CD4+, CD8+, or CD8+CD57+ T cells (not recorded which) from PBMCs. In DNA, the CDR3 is TGTGCCACCGCACAGGGATTAAATGAGCAGTTCTTC. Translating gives CATAQGLNEQFF.